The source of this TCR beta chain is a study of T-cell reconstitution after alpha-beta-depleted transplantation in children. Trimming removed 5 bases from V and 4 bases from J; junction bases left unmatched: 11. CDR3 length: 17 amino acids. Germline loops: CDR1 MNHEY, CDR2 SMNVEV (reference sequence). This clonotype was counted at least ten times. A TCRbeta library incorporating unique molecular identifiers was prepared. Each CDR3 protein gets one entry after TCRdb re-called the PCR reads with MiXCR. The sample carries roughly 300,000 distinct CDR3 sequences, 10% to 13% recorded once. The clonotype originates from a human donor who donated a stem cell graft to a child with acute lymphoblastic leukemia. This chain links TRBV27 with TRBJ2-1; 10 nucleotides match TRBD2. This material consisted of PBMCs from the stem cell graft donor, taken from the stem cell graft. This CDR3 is CASSKPAGTSAYNEQFF. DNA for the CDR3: TGTGCCAGCAGTAAACCAGCCGGGACTAGCGCATACAATGAGCAGTTCTTC.